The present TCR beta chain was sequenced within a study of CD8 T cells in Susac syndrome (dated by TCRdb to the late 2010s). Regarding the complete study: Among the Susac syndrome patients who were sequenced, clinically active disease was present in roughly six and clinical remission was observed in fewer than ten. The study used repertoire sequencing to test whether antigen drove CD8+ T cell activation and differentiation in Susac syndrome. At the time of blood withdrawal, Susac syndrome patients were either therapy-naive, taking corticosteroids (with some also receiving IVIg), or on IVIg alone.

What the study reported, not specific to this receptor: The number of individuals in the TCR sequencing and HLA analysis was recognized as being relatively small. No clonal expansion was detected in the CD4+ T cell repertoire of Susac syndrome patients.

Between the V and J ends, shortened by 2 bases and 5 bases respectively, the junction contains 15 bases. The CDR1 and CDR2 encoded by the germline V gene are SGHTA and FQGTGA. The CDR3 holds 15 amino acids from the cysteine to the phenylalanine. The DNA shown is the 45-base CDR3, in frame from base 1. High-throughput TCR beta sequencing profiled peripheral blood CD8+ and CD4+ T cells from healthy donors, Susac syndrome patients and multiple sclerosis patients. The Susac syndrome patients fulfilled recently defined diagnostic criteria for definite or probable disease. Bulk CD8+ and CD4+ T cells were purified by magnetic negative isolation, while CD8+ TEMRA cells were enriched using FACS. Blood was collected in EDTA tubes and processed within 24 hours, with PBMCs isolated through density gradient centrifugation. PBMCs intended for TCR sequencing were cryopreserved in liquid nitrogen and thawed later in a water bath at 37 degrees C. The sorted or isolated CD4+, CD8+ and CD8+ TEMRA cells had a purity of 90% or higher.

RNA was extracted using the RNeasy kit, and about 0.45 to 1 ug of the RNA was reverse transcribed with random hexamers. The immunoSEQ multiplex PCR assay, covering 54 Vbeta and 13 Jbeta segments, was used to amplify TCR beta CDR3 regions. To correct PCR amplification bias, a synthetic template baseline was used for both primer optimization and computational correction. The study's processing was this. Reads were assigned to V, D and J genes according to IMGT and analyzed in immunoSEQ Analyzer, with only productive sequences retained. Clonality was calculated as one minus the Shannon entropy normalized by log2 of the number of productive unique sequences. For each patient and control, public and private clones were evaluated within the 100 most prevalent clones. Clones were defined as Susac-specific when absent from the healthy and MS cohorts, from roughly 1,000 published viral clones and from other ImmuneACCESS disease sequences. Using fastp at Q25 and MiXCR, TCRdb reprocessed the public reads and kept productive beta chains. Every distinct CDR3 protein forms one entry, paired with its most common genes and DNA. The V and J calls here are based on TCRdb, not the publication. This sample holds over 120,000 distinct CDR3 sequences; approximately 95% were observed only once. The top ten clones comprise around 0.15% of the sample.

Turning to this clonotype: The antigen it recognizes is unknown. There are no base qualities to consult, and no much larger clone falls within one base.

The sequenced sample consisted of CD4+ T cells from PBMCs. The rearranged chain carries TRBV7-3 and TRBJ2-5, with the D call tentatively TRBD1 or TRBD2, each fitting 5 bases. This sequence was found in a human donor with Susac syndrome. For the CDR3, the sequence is CASSLSGTPGETQYF. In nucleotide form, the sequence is TGTGCCAGCAGCTTATCGGGGACCCCTGGGGAGACCCAGTACTTC.